This entry lists 18 T cell receptor beta chains sequenced from one sample in a study of blood T cell repertoires in COVID-19. Only in-frame clones appear in the TCRdb table, and some are missing; sequencing was by immunoSEQ multiplex PCR. This sample carries about 280,000 clones, around 90% of them seen once, and the ten largest clones take less than 0.95%. The sequenced sample was peripheral blood. These receptors were collected from a woman aged 40-49 years who had recovered from COVID-19.

The chain uses TRBV7-9 and TRBJ1-4; maybe TRBD1 (6 bases). Trimming pared 10 bases from V and 5 bases from J, leaving 17 bases between. CDR3 size: 14 residues. Germline V lookup: CDR1 SEHNR, CDR2 FQNEAQ (reference sequence). CDR3 in amino acids: CATSMDSLNEKLFF. CDR3 nucleotide sequence: TGTGCCACCTCGATGGACAGCTTAAATGAAAAACTGTTTTTT.

This chain links TRBV5-4 with TRBJ2-1, with D uncertain. The germline gives CDR1 SGHNT, CDR2 YYREEE (reference sequence). This CDR3 contains 12 residues. V was trimmed by 0 bases and J by 16 bases, leaving 14 bases between them. DNA of the CDR3: TGTGCCAGCAGCTTGGCTTCTACCGAGTATTTCTTC. Amino acids: CASSLASTEYFF.

This chain joins TRBV14 and TRBJ2-3; D is unclear. From germline, CDR1 is SGHDN and CDR2 FVKESK. V was shortened by 1 base and J by 7 bases, with 3 bases between the two germline ends. The CDR3 is 11 residues long. DNA of the CDR3: TGTGCCAGCAGCCAAGTCTATACGCAGTATTTT. This translates into CASSQVYTQYF. The variable domain in full, completed from reference TRBV14 and TRBJ2-3, reads EAGVTQFPSHSVIEKGQTVTLRCDPISGHDNLYWYRRVMGKEIKFLLHFVKESKQDESGMPNNRFLAERTGGTYSTLKVQPAELEDSGVYFCASSQVYTQYFGPGTRLTVL.

The genes are TRBV9 and TRBJ2-6; D is possibly TRBD2 (6 bases). Germline CDR1 is SGDLS and CDR2 is YYNGEE. This CDR3 is 19 amino acids long. Trimming cost V 9 bases and J 0 bases, with 25 bases left between them. The CDR3 sequence is CAKWRVLAGRRSGANVLTF. CDR3 sequence (DNA): TGTGCCAAATGGAGGGTTCTAGCAGGGCGCCGCTCTGGGGCCAACGTCCTGACTTTC.

This clone was detected only once. The rearrangement joins TRBV4-1 to TRBJ2-3; weak D call: TRBD1 (6 bases). Trimming left V 0 bases short and J 7 bases short, with 11 bases between. Per the germline V gene, CDR1 is MGHRA and CDR2 is YSYEKL. The CDR3 totals 14 residues. CDR3: CASSQDYRVYTQYF. The DNA for the CDR3 is TGCGCCAGCAGCCAAGATTACAGGGTTTATACGCAGTATTTT.

This clone was counted a single time. The chain links TRBV4-2 to TRBJ1-5; TRBD1 aligns across 7 bases. The CDR3 loop spans 15 amino acids. J lost 7 bases, V lost 1 base, and 7 bases had no gene match. CDR1 and CDR2 (germline): LGHNA, YNFKEQ. CDR3 sequence reads: CASSQVAGGEQPQHF. The CDR3 coding sequence is TGTGCCAGCAGCCAAGTGGCAGGGGGTGAGCAGCCCCAGCATTTT.

The rearrangement links TRBV30 to TRBJ2-1; no firm D call. The CDR3 has 13 amino acids. Trimming cost V 3 bases and J 0 bases, with 6 bases left between them. The germline V gene encodes CDR1 GTSNPN and CDR2 SVGIG (reference sequence). CDR3 nucleotide sequence: TGTGCCTGGAGGGTGAGCTCCTACAATGAGCAGTTCTTC. As protein: CAWRVSSYNEQFF.

The chain carries TRBV21-1 and TRBJ2-7; the table assigns TRBD2, which was not confirmed against the DNA. TRBV21-1 is deemed a pseudogene. This CDR3 is built from 17 residues. CDR3 in amino acids: CASSKVALAGETYEQYF. The CDR3 DNA reads TGTGCCAGCAGCAAAGTTGCCCTAGCGGGAGAAACCTACGAGCAGTACTTC.

The chain carries TRBV15 and TRBJ1-5; TRBD1 is a possible D gene (5 bases). The ends were cut back, 0 bases at V and 5 bases at J, with 11 bases in the middle. The CDR3 totals 15 residues. Germline V gene sequence: CDR1 LNHNV, CDR2 YYDKDF (reference sequence). CDR3 nucleotide sequence: TGTGCCACCAGCAGAGAGCAGGGTGGACATCAGCCCCAGCATTTT. This translates into CATSREQGGHQPQHF. The full variable domain, with the rest looked up from reference TRBV15 and TRBJ1-5, is DAMVIQNPRYQVTQFGKPVTLSCSQTLNHNVMYWYQQKSSQAPKLLFHYYDKDFNNEADTPDNFQSRRPNTSFCFLDIRSPGLGDTAMYLCATSREQGGHQPQHFGDGTRLSIL.

DNA of the CDR3: TGCGCCAGCAGGGTAGCGGGAGCCTATGAGCAGTTCTTC. This encodes CASRVAGAYEQFF. The chain is built from TRBV5-1 and TRBJ2-1, with 9 bases that match TRBD2. Germline assignment: CDR1 SGHRS and CDR2 YFSETQ. J lost 8 bases, V lost 5 bases, and 5 bases had no gene match. The CDR3 contains 13 residues.

The chain links TRBV28 to TRBJ2-7; D gene ambiguous. CDR3 length: 14 residues. V lost 5 bases to trimming and J lost 0 bases, with 11 bases between them. Germline CDR1 MDHEN, CDR2 SYDVKM. The CDR3 protein is CASSTDRSSYEQYF. The CDR3, as DNA: TGTGCCAGCAGTACGGATAGGAGCTCCTACGAGCAGTACTTC.

The chain has TRBV28 and TRBJ2-5, with D possibly being TRBD2 (7 bases). Trimming removed 2 bases from V and 0 bases from J, with 28 bases in between. Germline V CDR1 and CDR2: MDHEN, SYDVKM. The CDR3 sequence is 21 residues long. CDR3 coding DNA: TGTGCCAGCAGTTTACCATACCCCCGGACAGACTTAGCGGGTCACCAAGAGACCCAGTACTTC. Translated, it gives CASSLPYPRTDLAGHQETQYF.

V is TRBV5-1 and J is TRBJ2-2, with TRBD2 matching 7 bases. V dropped 1 base and J dropped 1; count of bases not matched to a gene: 1. The V gene's germline CDR1 is SGHRS and CDR2 YFSETQ. CDR3 length: 15 residues. Written as DNA, the CDR3 is TGCGCCAGCAGCTTGTCTAGCGGGAACACCGGGGAGCTGTTTTTT. It encodes CASSLSSGNTGELFF.

The V gene is TRBV4-1, the J gene TRBJ2-1, with D perhaps TRBD2 (6 bases). Germline CDR1 reads MGHRA; CDR2 reads YSYEKL. Trimming removed 0 bases at V and 4 bases at J, with 19 bases between. The CDR3 sequence is 18 residues long. CDR3 DNA: TGCGCCAGCAGCCAAGATCTTACGTCGGGGAGGCTGTACAATGAGCAGTTCTTC. This translates into CASSQDLTSGRLYNEQFF.

The chain uses TRBV27 and TRBJ2-4; possibly TRBD2 for D (6 bases). Trimming pared 7 bases from V and 9 bases from J, leaving 13 bases between. CDR3 length: 12 residues. CDR1 and CDR2 (germline): MNHEY, SMNVEV (reference sequence). CDR3 loop: CASTKWGVIQYF. The CDR3 nucleotides read TGTGCCAGCACCAAATGGGGGGTCATTCAGTACTTC.

The chain has TRBV7-2 and TRBJ2-7, with 9 bases fitting TRBD1. The trim removed 4 bases at V and 2 bases at J, leaving 12 bases unmatched. Germline-derived CDR1 and CDR2 are SGHTA and FQGNSA. This CDR3 is built from 17 residues. The CDR3 region has the DNA TGTGCCAGCAGCTCCCAGGGGACAGGGAATGGGGCCTACGAGCAGTACTTC. Residues: CASSSQGTGNGAYEQYF.

CDR3 region: CASNQAGGIGAMNTEAFF. CDR3 sequence (DNA): TGTGCCAGCAACCAAGCCGGTGGGATTGGGGCCATGAACACTGAAGCTTTCTTT. V usage is TRBV28 and J usage is TRBJ1-1; the D gene is possibly TRBD1 (5 bases). This CDR3 comprises 18 residues. CDR1 and CDR2 from the germline V gene are MDHEN and SYDVKM. V was trimmed by 7 bases and J by 0 bases, leaving 24 bases between them.

V usage is TRBV5-1 and J usage is TRBJ2-1; 12 nucleotides agree with TRBD2. The CDR3 contains 16 residues. Losses at the gene ends were 0 bases for V and 8 bases for J; bases not matched to a gene: 6. Germline lookup yields CDR1 SGHRS and CDR2 YFSETQ. In DNA form, the CDR3 reads TGCGCCAGCAGCTTGGGGGCTAGCGGGAGGGTTGATGAGCAGTTCTTC. It is translated as CASSLGASGRVDEQFF.